One and the same sample provided the 32 T cell receptor beta chains below, sequenced in a study of tissue T cells after allogeneic stem cell transplantation. Assay used: immunoSEQ multiplex PCR; TCRdb lists only in-frame clones, some missing. The sample contains some 7,600 clones, approximately 50% of which appear only once. The time point is: mouse harvest day 7 after allogeneic transplant. Each mouse received 10^7 T-cell-depleted marrow cells plus 10^6 splenic CD5+ T cells by tail vein. Sequencing used gut tissue. These receptor sequences come from a female BALB/c mouse given C57BL/6 T cells with graft-versus-host disease after an allogeneic hematopoietic cell transplant.

This clone was counted only a few times. Any gene name here is a mouse gene name. The read ends 1 residue shy of where the CDR3 ends; the end is completed using the germline J gene. This chain joins TRBV5 and TRBJ2-7; 14 bases are shared with TRBD2. Germline CDR1 is LGHNA and CDR2 is YNLKQL (reference sequence). This CDR3 contains 16 residues. Trimming at V came to 2 bases and at J to 7 bases, leaving 7 bases not matched to a gene. CDR3: CASSQPGLGGRGEQYF. The CDR3 bases that were read are TGTGCCAGCAGCCAACCGGGACTGGGGGGGCGCGGAGAACAGTAC.

This clone was detected a few times. Mouse gene names apply. The read finishes 1 residue shy of the CDR3 end, and the germline J gene is used to complete it. This rearrangement joins TRBV26 to TRBJ1-1, with D unresolved. CDR1 and CDR2 (germline): KGHPV, FQNQEV (reference sequence). The length of the CDR3 is 13 residues. V was trimmed by 4 bases and J by 0 bases, leaving 6 bases between them. CDR3 DNA, as far as it was read: TGTGCCAGCAGTCGAACAGCAAACACAGAAGTCTTC. It specifies CASSRTANTEVF. The whole CDR3 is CASSRTANTEVFF.

As regards this clone: Each gene name is a mouse one. The read terminates 1 residue before the CDR3 end, so the remaining end is supplied by the germline J gene. J is TRBJ1-3 and V is TRBV16; D gene unclear. V shed 1 base and J shed 0 bases, with 4 bases lying between them. This CDR3 is built from 14 residues. Germline V lookup: CDR1 SGHSA, CDR2 FRNQAP. Incomplete CDR3 DNA: TGTGCAAGCAGCTTAGTAGTTTCTGGAAATACGCTCTAT. Residues: CASSLVVSGNTLY. The entire CDR3 protein is CASSLVVSGNTLYF.

This clone was observed a few times. Germline and genes: mouse. Read data end 1 residue before the CDR3 end; the end is taken from the germline J gene. The J gene is TRBJ1-3, the V gene TRBV26; D perhaps matches TRBD1 (5 bases). Germline lookup yields CDR1 KGHPV and CDR2 FQNQEV (reference sequence). The CDR3 covers 13 residues. The V end was cut by 5 bases, the J end by 0 bases, with 5 bases between. The CDR3: CASSGGSGNTLYF. The part of the CDR3 DNA that was read is TGTGCCAGCAGTGGGGGTTCTGGAAATACGCTCTAT.

In regard to this clone: Genes and germline come from the mouse. The CDR3 end lies 1 residue beyond the end of the read and is filled in from the germline J gene. The rearrangement uses TRBV12-1 and TRBJ2-4, with 9 bases that match TRBD2. The V segment lost 0 bases and the J segment 2 bases; nucleotides outside the gene matches: 2. Germline V lookup: CDR1 SGHSN, CDR2 HYEKVE. This CDR3 is built from 15 residues. The part of the CDR3 DNA that was read is TGTGCCAGCTCTCTCGACTGGGGGTCTCAAAACACCTTGTAC. It yields the protein CASSLDWGSQNTLY. The full CDR3 sequence reads CASSLDWGSQNTLYF.

This clone turned up a few times. Any gene name here is a mouse gene name. The read ends 1 residue early relative to the CDR3; the germline J gene fills the gap. The V gene is TRBV16, the J gene TRBJ1-3; D gene uncertain. Trimming left V 2 bases short and J 0 bases short, with 5 bases between. The V gene's germline CDR1 is SGHSA and CDR2 FRNQAP. This CDR3 spans 14 amino acids. The CDR3 DNA, read in part, is TGTGCAAGCAGCTTAAGCAATTCTGGAAATACGCTCTAT. Translating gives CASSLSNSGNTLY. The full CDR3 reads CASSLSNSGNTLYF.

This clone appeared a single time. Gene names refer to mouse genes. The read ends 1 residue shy of where the CDR3 ends; the end is completed using the germline J gene. The chain employs TRBV5 and TRBJ1-2; 8 bases fit TRBD1. CDR3 length: 16 amino acids. Germline V gene lookup returns CDR1 LGHNA and CDR2 YNLKQL (reference sequence). Trimming at V came to 0 bases and at J to 0 bases, leaving 3 bases not matched to a gene. The CDR3 loop is CASSQEKDRANSDYTF. The CDR3 bases that were read are TGTGCCAGCAGCCAAGAGAAGGACAGGGCAAACTCCGACTACACC.

This clone was observed once. The gene symbols are mouse symbols. Read data end 1 residue before the CDR3 end; the end is taken from the germline J gene. This chain joins TRBV12-1 and TRBJ2-5, with D uncertain. The CDR3 loop spans 13 amino acids. The V gene's germline CDR1 is SGHSN and CDR2 HYEKVE. V dropped 2 bases and J dropped 1 base, with 6 bases sitting between them. The CDR3 bases that were read are TGTGCCAGCTCTCCCACTTACCAAGACACCCAGTAC. Protein product: CASSPTYQDTQY. The whole CDR3 reads CASSPTYQDTQYF.

On this clone: Mouse gene names and germline throughout. The read ends 1 residue shy of where the CDR3 ends; the end is completed using the germline J gene. The chain links TRBV26 to TRBJ2-5; TRBD2 aligns across 8 bases. V dropped 6 bases and J dropped 0; count of bases not matched to a gene: 2. Germline V gene data show CDR1 as KGHPV and CDR2 as FQNQEV (reference sequence). The CDR3 extends over 14 amino acids. The CDR3 sequence is CASRLGVNQDTQYF. The covered CDR3 bases are TGTGCCAGCAGACTGGGGGTTAACCAAGACACCCAGTAC.

A remark on this clone: Gene labels here are mouse ones. The missing CDR3 end, 1 residue past where the read stops, is filled in from the germline J gene. The V call is TRBV15, the J call TRBJ1-1; D is unresolved. The germline CDR1 and CDR2 sequences are SGHND and FRSKSL. This CDR3 has 11 amino acids. Trimming shortened V by 1 base and J by 5 bases, and 2 bases separated the two germline ends. This chain's CDR3 is CASSLGTEVFF. The CDR3 bases that were read are TGTGCCAGCAGTTTAGGAACAGAAGTCTTC.

Concerning this clone: Genes here carry mouse names. The observed sequence ends 1 residue before the CDR3 terminus, with the missing tail filled in from the germline J gene. The chain employs TRBV13-2 and TRBJ2-7; possibly TRBD1 for D (6 bases). Looked up from germline, CDR1 is NNHNN and CDR2 is SYGAGS (reference sequence). The CDR3 has 13 residues. V shed 7 bases and J shed 0 bases, with 11 bases lying between them. CDR3 DNA (partial): TGTGCCAGCAGTCGGGACAACTCCTATGAACAGTAC. Its protein product is CASSRDNSYEQY. The whole CDR3 region reads CASSRDNSYEQYF.

Concerning this clone itself: The gene symbols are mouse symbols. The DNA ends 1 residue before the CDR3 does, and the rest of the CDR3 is filled in from the germline J gene. This sequence joins TRBV4 and TRBJ2-7; 7 bases align to TRBD1. This CDR3 region has 12 residues. V was clipped by 4 bases and J by 6 bases; unmatched bases: 3. Germline V gene data show CDR1 as LGHDT and CDR2 as YNNKQL (reference sequence). The CDR3 reads CASSWTGGEQYF. The covered CDR3 bases are TGTGCCAGCAGCTGGACAGGTGGTGAACAGTAC.

Turning to this clone: The gene names given are mouse names. The sequenced fragment ends 1 residue before the CDR3 boundary, so the rest is inferred from the germline J gene. The V and J genes are TRBV3 and TRBJ2-1; maybe TRBD1 (7 bases). This CDR3 is 14 amino acids long. Germline CDR1 is SNHLY and CDR2 is FYNGKV (reference sequence). Trimming left V 4 bases short and J 6 bases short, with 13 bases between. CDR3 amino acids: CASSWRGRSAEQFF. The CDR3 bases that were read are TGTGCCAGCAGCTGGAGGGGGCGGAGTGCTGAGCAGTTC.

Regarding this clone: Gene names are the mouse ones. The CDR3 end is not reached by the read, which stops 1 residue before it; the germline J gene fills it in. The genes are TRBV24 and TRBJ2-7; TRBD1 might be the D (6 bases). Deletions cut 4 bases from V and 4 bases from J, with 11 bases between. The germline CDR1 and CDR2 sequences are KGHTA and FRNEEI. This CDR3 has 13 amino acids. CDR3 loop: CASSPGTKYEQYF. The covered CDR3 bases are TGTGCCAGCAGTCCCGGGACAAAATATGAACAGTAC.

This clone was counted a few times. Gene names and germline match the mouse. From the germline J gene comes the end of the CDR3, since the read stops 1 residue before it. The J gene is TRBJ1-2, the V gene TRBV19, with D uncertain. This CDR3 is built from 14 residues. Trimming left V 1 base short and J 3 bases short, with 10 bases between. The germline CDR1 and CDR2 sequences are FNHDT and SITEND (reference sequence). This chain's CDR3 is CASSINGVDSDYTF. The covered CDR3 bases are TGTGCCAGCAGTATAAATGGGGTGGACTCCGACTACACC. Complete variable domain (other parts from reference TRBV19 and TRBJ1-2): GGIITQTPKFLIGQEGQKLTLKCQQNFNHDTMYWYRQDSGKGLRLIYYSITENDLQKGDLSEGYDASREKKSSFSLTVTSAQKNEMAVFLCASSINGVDSDYTFGSGTRLLVI.

This clone was detected a few times. Gene and germline names: mouse. The DNA read from the CDR3 is TGTGCCAGCAGCCTAACAGGGGGCCGGTCCAACGAAAGATTATTT. Amino acids: CASSLTGGRSNERLF. In full, the CDR3 reads CASSLTGGRSNERLFF. The chain combines TRBV2 with TRBJ1-4, with 9 bases aligning to TRBD1. The observed sequence ends 1 residue before the CDR3 terminus, with the missing tail filled in from the germline J gene. The V gene's germline CDR1 is LGHNA and CDR2 YSYQKL. CDR3 size: 16 residues. After removal of 4 bases from V and 2 bases from J, the junction contained 5 bases not matched to a gene.

A note on this clone: Any gene name here is a mouse gene name. The sequence runs out 1 residue before the end of the CDR3; the remainder is reconstructed from the germline J gene. The chain combines TRBV20 with TRBJ2-4; D is uncertain. The germline gives CDR1 GFQATS, CDR2 STVNSAI. The CDR3 extends over 11 amino acids. The V and J ends lost 0 bases and 7 bases respectively, with 5 bases between them. The CDR3 bases that were read are TGTGGTGCTAGGGATCTTTACACCTTGTAC. Residues: CGARDLYTLY. The complete CDR3 protein is CGARDLYTLYF. The full variable domain, in which reference TRBV20 and TRBJ2-4 provide the parts outside the CDR3, is GALVYQYPRRTICKSGTSMRMECQAVGFQATSVAWYRQSPQKTFELIALSTVNSAIKYEQNFTQEKFPISHPNLSFSSMTVLNAYLEDRGLYLCGARDLYTLYFGAGTRLSVL.

About this clone: Gene names are mouse gene names. From the germline J gene comes the end of the CDR3, since the read stops 1 residue before it. The rearrangement links TRBV26 to TRBJ1-1, with D uncertain. Trimming cost V 3 bases and J 2 bases, with 7 bases left between them. The CDR3 contains 13 residues. Germline CDR1 reads KGHPV; CDR2 reads FQNQEV (reference sequence). The CDR3: CASSLTVNTEVFF. The CDR3 DNA, read in part, is TGTGCCAGCAGTCTTACGGTTAACACAGAAGTCTTC.

The table lists this clone with a few counts. The listed genes are named as in mouse. The DNA ends 1 residue before the CDR3 does, and the rest of the CDR3 is filled in from the germline J gene. The chain uses TRBV5 and TRBJ2-4; no reliable D call. Trimming took 2 bases from V and 1 from J, leaving 4 bases between them. Per the germline V gene, CDR1 is LGHNA and CDR2 is YNLKQL (reference sequence). The CDR3 consists of 13 residues. Partial CDR3 DNA: TGTGCCAGCAGCCAAACAGGTCAAAACACCTTGTAC. It yields the protein CASSQTGQNTLY. The whole CDR3 is CASSQTGQNTLYF.

This clone was detected only a few times. Gene names and germline refer to mouse. The read stops 1 residue short of the end of the CDR3; the missing end is completed from the germline J gene. The V gene is TRBV26, the J gene TRBJ1-4; tentative D call: TRBD1 (6 bases). Germline loops: CDR1 KGHPV, CDR2 FQNQEV (reference sequence). V was shortened by 4 bases and J by 7 bases, with 10 bases between the two germline ends. This CDR3 is built from 13 residues. The CDR3 is CASSPGAGERLFF. The sequenced part of the CDR3 DNA is TGTGCCAGCAGTCCGGGGGCTGGCGAAAGATTATTT.

The count of this clone is one. All gene names here are mouse names. The read ends 1 residue shy of where the CDR3 ends; the end is completed using the germline J gene. The J gene is TRBJ2-5, the V gene TRBV3; 9 nucleotides match TRBD2. Germline V gives CDR1 SNHLY, CDR2 FYNGKV (reference sequence). The CDR3 totals 14 residues. Germline trimming cut 4 bases from V and 4 bases from J; bases unmatched to any gene: 3. The chain's CDR3 is CASSSGLGKDTQYF. CDR3 DNA (partial): TGTGCCAGCAGCTCCGGACTGGGGAAAGACACCCAGTAC.

In the case of this clone: Mouse names are used for the genes. The read halts 1 residue ahead of the CDR3 end, with the missing end drawn from the germline J gene. This chain links TRBV26 with TRBJ2-3; D is unclear. Germline V gene lookup returns CDR1 KGHPV and CDR2 FQNQEV (reference sequence). The CDR3 extends over 14 amino acids. The V end lost 2 bases, the J end lost 0 bases, and 6 bases lay between the germline ends. The part of the CDR3 DNA that was read is TGTGCCAGCAGTCTGGACGGTAGTGCAGAAACGCTGTAT. Protein product: CASSLDGSAETLY. The CDR3 reads in full as CASSLDGSAETLYF.

Turning to this clone: Gene names refer to mouse genes. The read ends 1 residue before the CDR3 terminus; that terminus is restored from the germline J gene. The genes are TRBV17 and TRBJ2-1; 9 bases map to TRBD2. This CDR3 has 17 residues. Trimming removed 2 bases from V and 1 base from J; junction bases left unmatched: 6. Germline-derived CDR1 and CDR2 are MNHDT and YYDKIL. The sequenced CDR3 bases are TGTGCTAGCAGTAGACTGGGGGGGGCGCTGAACTATGCTGAGCAGTTC. It codes for CASSRLGGALNYAEQF. The entire CDR3 reads CASSRLGGALNYAEQFF. The full variable domain, its missing parts supplied by reference TRBV17 and TRBJ2-1, is DTTVKQNPRYKLARVGKPVNLICSQTMNHDTMYWYQKKPNQAPKLLLFYYDKILNREADTFEKFQSSRPNNSFCSLYIGSAGLEYSAMYLCASSRLGGALNYAEQFFGPGTRLTVL.

Sample share makes this clone medium-sized. The listed genes are named as in mouse. Read sequence stops 1 residue before the CDR3 end, and the germline J gene provides the missing end. V gene TRBV3 combines with J gene TRBJ1-5; 10 bases map to TRBD1. The J segment lost 8 bases and the V segment lost 5 bases, leaving 3 bases of the junction unmatched. Germline CDR1 SNHLY, CDR2 FYNGKV (reference sequence). The CDR3 totals 13 residues. The CDR3 DNA, read in part, is TGTGCCAGCAGCCGGGACAGGGGAGAGGCTCCGCTT. Its translation: CASSRDRGEAPL. The whole CDR3 sequence reads CASSRDRGEAPLF.

On this clone: All gene names here are mouse names. Sequencing ends 1 residue short of the CDR3 end; the germline J gene provides the rest. The genes are TRBV13-1 and TRBJ2-5; D tentatively reads TRBD1 or TRBD2 (5 bases each). This CDR3 comprises 15 residues. V dropped 0 bases and J dropped 5 bases, with 13 bases sitting between them. Looked up from germline, CDR1 is NSHNY and CDR2 is SYGAGN. CDR3 protein: CASSDARGAVDTQYF. Incomplete CDR3 DNA: TGTGCCAGCAGTGATGCACGAGGGGCCGTAGACACCCAGTAC.

For this clone: The gene names given are mouse names. The CDR3 extends 1 residue past the end of the read, so its final part is completed from the germline J gene. The chain employs TRBV2 and TRBJ1-5, with D possibly matching TRBD1 (5 bases). Germline-derived CDR1 and CDR2 are LGHNA and YSYQKL. This CDR3 has 14 amino acids. The V end lost 4 bases, the J end lost 1 base, and 8 bases lay between the germline ends. The sequenced CDR3 bases are TGTGCCAGCAGCCCCGACAGAAACAACCAGGCTCCGCTT. It is translated as CASSPDRNNQAPL. The CDR3 in full is CASSPDRNNQAPLF.

This clone occurred a few times. Germline and genes: mouse. The missing CDR3 end, 1 residue past where the read stops, is filled in from the germline J gene. The J gene is TRBJ1-3, the V gene TRBV19; TRBD1 is a possible D gene (6 bases). Germline CDR1 and CDR2: FNHDT and SITEND (reference sequence). Trimming took 2 bases from V and 0 from J, leaving 9 bases between them. This CDR3 is 15 amino acids long. CDR3 DNA (partial): TGTGCCAGCAGTATGGGGGCGAATTCTGGAAATACGCTCTAT. It specifies CASSMGANSGNTLY. The full CDR3 is CASSMGANSGNTLYF.

A note on this clone: Germline and genes here are mouse. Read sequence stops 1 residue before the CDR3 end, and the germline J gene provides the missing end. This chain links TRBV29 with TRBJ1-4, with 9 bases lining up with TRBD1. V shed 3 bases, J shed 2 bases, and the junction held 4 bases outside the gene matches. CDR3 length: 16 amino acids. Germline V gives CDR1 MSHET, CDR2 SYDVDS. CDR3 DNA, as far as it was read: TGTGCTAGCAGTTTCCCCGACAGGGGGTCCAACGAAAGATTATTT. It encodes CASSFPDRGSNERLF. The full-length CDR3 reads as CASSFPDRGSNERLFF. Filled out from reference TRBV29 and TRBJ1-4, the complete variable domain reads DMKVTQMPRYLIKRMGENVLLECGQDMSHETMYWYRQDPGLGLQLIYISYDVDSNSEGDIPKGYRVSRKKREHFSLILDSAKTNQTSVYFCASSFPDRGSNERLFFGHGTKLSVL.

This clone has only a few counts. These gene names are mouse names. The read stops 1 residue short of the end of the CDR3; the missing end is completed from the germline J gene. The J gene is TRBJ2-3, the V gene TRBV3, with 7 bases lining up with TRBD1. The germline CDR1 and CDR2 sequences are SNHLY and FYNGKV (reference sequence). The CDR3 extends over 14 amino acids. V was pared by 2 bases and J by 3 bases, with 2 bases of the junction left unmatched. The CDR3 protein is CASSLPGQAETLYF. The CDR3 DNA, read in part, is TGTGCCAGCAGCTTACCGGGACAGGCAGAAACGCTGTAT.

As for this clone: The genes and germline here are from mouse. The read ends 1 residue shy of where the CDR3 ends; the end is completed using the germline J gene. The rearrangement uses TRBV13-2 and TRBJ1-4; TRBD1 might be the D (6 bases). This CDR3 contains 14 residues. Germline assignment: CDR1 NNHNN and CDR2 SYGAGS (reference sequence). Between the trimmed V and J ends, which lost 2 bases and 3 bases, there was a span of 8 bases. Partial CDR3 DNA: TGTGCCAGCGGTGAAAGGGGGGCCAACGAAAGATTATTT. Protein product: CASGERGANERLF. The entire CDR3 is CASGERGANERLFF.

Notes on this clone: The gene names here belong to mouse. The read is 1 residue too short to cover the CDR3 end, so that end is filled in from the germline J gene. The V gene is TRBV26, the J gene TRBJ1-6; D gene ambiguous. TRBJ1-6 is an ORF; its function is uncertain. CDR1 and CDR2 from the germline V gene are KGHPV and FQNQEV (reference sequence). The CDR3 is 14 amino acids. Trimming took off 6 bases at V and 0 bases at J, with 6 bases between the two ends. CDR3: CASSEYSYNSPLYF. CDR3 bases read: TGTGCCAGCAGCGAGTATTCCTATAATTCGCCCCTCTAC.

This clone was seen only a few times. Gene names are mouse gene names. The read finishes 1 residue shy of the CDR3 end, and the germline J gene is used to complete it. This sequence joins TRBV13-3 and TRBJ2-7, with TRBD1 matching over 9 bases. Germline loops: CDR1 NNHDY, CDR2 SYVADS. CDR3 size: 12 residues. The trim removed 5 bases at V and 4 bases at J, leaving 1 base unmatched. Partial CDR3 DNA: TGTGCCAGCAGGGACAGGGGATATGAACAGTAC. It is translated as CASRDRGYEQY. In full, the CDR3 is CASRDRGYEQYF.